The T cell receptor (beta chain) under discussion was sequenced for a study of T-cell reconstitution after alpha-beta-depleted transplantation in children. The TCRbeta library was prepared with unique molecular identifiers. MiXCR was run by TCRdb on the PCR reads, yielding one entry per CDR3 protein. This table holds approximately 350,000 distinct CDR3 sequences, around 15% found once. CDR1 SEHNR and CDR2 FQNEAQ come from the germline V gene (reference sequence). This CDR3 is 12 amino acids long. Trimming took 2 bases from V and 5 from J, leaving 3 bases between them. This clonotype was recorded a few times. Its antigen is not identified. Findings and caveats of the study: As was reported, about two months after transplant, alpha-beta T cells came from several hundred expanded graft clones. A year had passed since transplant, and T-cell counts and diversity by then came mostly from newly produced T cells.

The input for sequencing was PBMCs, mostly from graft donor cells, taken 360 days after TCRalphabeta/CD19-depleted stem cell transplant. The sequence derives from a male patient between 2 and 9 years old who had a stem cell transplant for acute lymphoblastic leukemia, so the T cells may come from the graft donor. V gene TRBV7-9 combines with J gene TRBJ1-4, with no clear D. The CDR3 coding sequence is TGTGCCAGCAGCTTAACCAATGAAAAACTGTTTTTT. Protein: CASSLTNEKLFF.